The 27 T cell receptor beta chains reported below all come from one sample, sequenced in a study of lymphopenia after photon versus proton radiotherapy. Measured with immunoSEQ multiplex PCR; TCRdb has only the in-frame clones, and not every one. The sample contains thousands of clones, more than 75% of which appear only once. This specimen was peripheral blood, taken from a patient treated with photon-based radiotherapy. These TCRs come from a man younger than 45 with gastric cancer.

The chain couples TRBV5-8 to TRBJ1-4; D ambiguous. Per the germline V gene, CDR1 is SGHTS and CDR2 is YDEGEE. The CDR3 spans 12 residues. V was trimmed by 6 bases and J by 7 bases, leaving 10 bases between them. CDR3 sequence (DNA): TGTGCCAGCAACCCAGAGCGTGAAAAACTGTTTTTT. This translates into CASNPEREKLFF.

The rearrangement uses TRBV2 and TRBJ1-2; no clear D. CDR1 is SNHLY, CDR2 FYNNEI, per germline. CDR3 size: 14 residues. V dropped 5 bases and J dropped 3 bases, with 13 bases sitting between them. The CDR3 sequence: CASSRERGDYGYTF. The CDR3 nucleotides are TGTGCCAGCAGTCGAGAACGGGGAGACTATGGCTACACCTTC.

The J gene is TRBJ2-1, the V gene TRBV4-2, with D unresolved. Trimming removed 4 bases at V and 4 bases at J, with 14 bases between. Germline V lookup: CDR1 LGHNA, CDR2 YNFKEQ. The length of the CDR3 is 15 residues. Here the CDR3 DNA reads TGTGCCAGCAGCCCCGACTCGACACCGTACAATGAGCAGTTCTTC. Translation: CASSPDSTPYNEQFF.

V usage is TRBV5-1 and J usage is TRBJ1-1; D ambiguous. The germline gives CDR1 SGHRS, CDR2 YFSETQ. The CDR3 has 16 amino acids. Deletions cut 1 base from V and 3 bases from J, with 16 bases between. The CDR3 DNA is TGCGCCAGCAGCTTGTCGGATGGAGGGAGGGACACTGAAGCTTTCTTT. As protein: CASSLSDGGRDTEAFF.

The chain couples TRBV25-1 to TRBJ2-1; no clear D gene. Trimming removed 5 bases from V and 0 bases from J, with 14 bases in between. The CDR3 is 16 residues long. The germline V gene has CDR1 MGHDK and CDR2 SYGVNS. The CDR3 nucleotides are TGTGCCAGCAGTTCGGGTGGCCGGAGCTCCTACAATGAGCAGTTCTTC. Protein product: CASSSGGRSSYNEQFF.

The rearrangement uses TRBV19 and TRBJ2-7, with a possible D match to TRBD2 (5 bases). The CDR3 sequence is 14 residues long. Trimming removed 6 bases from V and 0 bases from J, with 12 bases in between. Germline assignment: CDR1 LNHDA and CDR2 SQIVND (reference sequence). This CDR3 reads CASRRNGDSYEQYF. The DNA of the CDR3 is TGTGCCAGTAGAAGGAACGGGGACTCCTACGAGCAGTACTTC.

The V gene is TRBV2, the J gene TRBJ1-2; tentatively, D is TRBD1 (6 bases). V was trimmed by 1 base and J by 4 bases, leaving 10 bases between them. The CDR3 runs 14 residues. Germline V lookup: CDR1 SNHLY, CDR2 FYNNEI. The CDR3 loop is CASSEGGQLYGYTF. The DNA for the CDR3 is TGTGCCAGCAGTGAAGGGGGGCAGCTCTATGGCTACACCTTC.

The CDR3 DNA reads as TGTGCCAGTAGTATATTGGACTCGGGCACTGAAGCTTTCTTT. Translation: CASSILDSGTEAFF. The V and J genes are TRBV19 and TRBJ1-1; D not resolved. The CDR3 is 14 amino acids. Trimming left V 2 bases short and J 4 bases short, with 11 bases between. Germline V lookup: CDR1 LNHDA, CDR2 SQIVND (reference sequence).

The rearrangement joins TRBV7-9 to TRBJ2-5; unclear D gene. Germline V lookup: CDR1 SEHNR, CDR2 FQNEAQ (reference sequence). The CDR3 covers 12 residues. V gave up 1 base and J gave up 2 bases, with 2 bases separating them. The chain's CDR3 is CASSLVQETQYF. The CDR3 DNA is TGTGCCAGCAGCTTAGTTCAAGAGACCCAGTACTTC.

The chain links TRBV5-6 to TRBJ1-2; 10 bases are shared with TRBD1. Germline-derived CDR1 and CDR2 are SGHDT and YYEEEE. The V segment lost 3 bases and the J segment 5 bases; nucleotides outside the gene matches: 13. The CDR3 totals 17 residues. The CDR3 sequence: CASSSRETGGGTYGYTF. In nucleotides, the CDR3 is TGTGCCAGCAGCTCTCGGGAGACAGGGGGCGGAACTTATGGCTACACCTTC.

The table lists this clone with a few counts. This chain links TRBV6-5 with TRBJ2-7; D tentatively fits TRBD1 or TRBD2 (5 bases each). Trimming shortened V by 10 bases and J by 4 bases, and 17 bases separated the two germline ends. Germline CDR1 is MNHEY and CDR2 is SVGAGI. The length of the CDR3 is 13 residues. The CDR3 DNA follows: TGTGCCACTCGGGACGACCAGGGATACGAGCAGTACTTC. It codes for CATRDDQGYEQYF.

V gene TRBV18 combines with J gene TRBJ2-7; a possible D gene is TRBD1 (5 bases). The CDR3 is 18 residues long. Germline lookup yields CDR1 KGHSH and CDR2 LQKENI. The V end lost 5 bases, the J end lost 1 base, and 24 bases lay between the germline ends. The CDR3 nucleotides read TGTGCCAGCTCAACTACACTTTCTGGGGCGGAAGTTTCCTACGAGCAGTACTTC. Amino acid sequence: CASSTTLSGAEVSYEQYF.

The gene calls are TRBV28 and TRBJ1-2; no reliable D call. The CDR3 spans 13 residues. Per germline, CDR1 MDHEN and CDR2 SYDVKM. The V end was cut by 8 bases, the J end by 2 bases, with 12 bases between. In DNA form, the CDR3 reads TGTGCCAGCGGCGGCCCGGGAAACTATGGCTACACCTTC. The encoded protein is CASGGPGNYGYTF.

This rearrangement joins TRBV7-9 to TRBJ1-1, with D perhaps TRBD1 (5 bases). The length of the CDR3 is 13 residues. In germline, CDR1 is SEHNR, CDR2 FQNEAQ (reference sequence). The ends were cut back, 5 bases at V and 5 bases at J, with 12 bases in the middle. The CDR3 reads CASSPGGSTEAFF. CDR3 DNA: TGTGCCAGCAGCCCCGGGGGGAGTACTGAAGCTTTCTTT.

In this sample, this clone turned up once. The chain links TRBV5-4 to TRBJ1-2; 7 bases line up with TRBD1. Germline-derived CDR1 and CDR2 are SGHNT and YYREEE (reference sequence). J lost 5 bases, V lost 4 bases, and 11 bases had no gene match. This CDR3 is built from 15 residues. CDR3 DNA: TGTGCCAGCAGCCTACAGGGGTCTAGGGGTTATGGCTACACCTTC. This codes for CASSLQGSRGYGYTF.

The V call is TRBV4-1, the J call TRBJ2-5; D might be TRBD2 (6 bases). V lost 0 bases and J lost 5, with 13 bases in between. The CDR3 contains 15 residues. Germline CDR1 reads MGHRA; CDR2 reads YSYEKL. Here the CDR3 DNA reads TGCGCCAGCAGCCAAGATCACGGGGGTGGCGAGACCCAGTACTTC. This translates into CASSQDHGGGETQYF.

The J gene is TRBJ2-1, the V gene TRBV12-5, with 10 bases aligning to TRBD2. CDR1 is LGHNT, CDR2 FRNRAP, per germline. J gave up 3 bases and V 7 bases, and 3 bases lay outside the gene matches. The CDR3 length is 14 residues. Here the CDR3 reads CASALAGFYNEQFF. Written as DNA, the CDR3 is TGTGCTAGTGCACTAGCGGGATTCTACAATGAGCAGTTCTTC.

This chain uses TRBV15 with TRBJ1-6; maybe TRBD1 (6 bases). Trimming stripped 8 bases from V and 8 bases from J, with 19 bases between. Germline-derived CDR1 and CDR2 are LNHNV and YYDKDF (reference sequence). The CDR3 runs 15 residues. The CDR3 DNA sequence: TGTGCCACCTCCGCTCACAGGGTATTTGATTCACCCCTCCACTTT. Translating gives CATSAHRVFDSPLHF. The full variable domain, completed using reference TRBV15 and TRBJ1-6, is DAMVIQNPRYQVTQFGKPVTLSCSQTLNHNVMYWYQQKSSQAPKLLFHYYDKDFNNEADTPDNFQSRRPNTSFCFLDIRSPGLGDTAMYLCATSAHRVFDSPLHFGNGTRLTVT.

The chain's CDR3 is CASSTTSGATNEQFF. In DNA, the CDR3 is TGTGCCAGCAGTACCACTAGCGGGGCCACCAATGAGCAGTTCTTC. This rearrangement joins TRBV6-5 to TRBJ2-1, with TRBD2 matching over 10 bases. This CDR3 spans 15 amino acids. From germline, CDR1 is MNHEY and CDR2 SVGAGI. With V trimmed by 5 bases and J by 6 bases, 7 bases remained unmatched.

The V call is TRBV10-1, the J call TRBJ2-3, with TRBD1 as a possible D gene (5 bases). V lost 0 bases and J lost 0, with 13 bases in between. The germline gives CDR1 WNHNN, CDR2 SYGVQD (reference sequence). The CDR3 covers 17 residues. The CDR3 nucleotides read TGCGCCAGCAGTGAGTCAGGGGCTCTGACTAGCACAGATACGCAGTATTTT. Its protein product is CASSESGALTSTDTQYF.

This chain links TRBV7-8 with TRBJ1-1; D is undetermined. Germline-derived CDR1 and CDR2 are SGHVS and FQNEAQ. The CDR3 contains 12 residues. CDR3 DNA: TGTGGCACCCGTGAGGCGGGCACTGAAGCTTTCTTT. Translating it yields CGTREAGTEAFF.

The chain recombines TRBV29-1 with TRBJ1-5; D uncertain. V lost 6 bases and J 4 bases, leaving 10 bases between the germline ends. CDR3 length: 12 residues. Germline CDR1 SQVTM, CDR2 ANQGSEA. The CDR3 is CSVRDFNQPQHF. CDR3 nucleotide sequence: TGCAGCGTACGGGATTTTAATCAGCCCCAGCATTTT.

J is TRBJ1-1 and V is TRBV4-2; D uncertain. Trimming left V 4 bases short and J 7 bases short, with 19 bases between. CDR1 LGHNA and CDR2 YNFKEQ come from the germline V gene. The CDR3 is 15 residues long. The CDR3 DNA reads as TGTGCCAGCAGCCTCCCCTGGAGTACTAAATTTGAAGCTTTCTTT. Its translation is CASSLPWSTKFEAFF.

This chain uses TRBV18 with TRBJ2-1; D not certain. The V end was cut by 0 bases, the J end by 10 bases, with 16 bases between. The CDR3 sequence is 15 residues long. The germline V gene has CDR1 KGHSH and CDR2 LQKENI. The CDR3 coding sequence is TGTGCCAGCTCACCACCGGGTACTGGTGGTTTGGAGCAGTTCTTC. The encoded protein is CASSPPGTGGLEQFF. Together with reference TRBV18 and TRBJ2-1, the CDR3 gives the full variable domain: NAGVMQNPRHLVRRRGQEARLRCSPMKGHSHVYWYRQLPEEGLKFMVYLQKENIIDESGMPKERFSAEFPKEGPSILRIQQVVRGDSAAYFCASSPPGTGGLEQFFGPGTRLTVL.

V and J are TRBV4-2 and TRBJ2-5; 12 bases are a match to TRBD2. The CDR3 covers 17 residues. J was trimmed by 5 bases and V by 0 bases; bases with no gene match: 7. Germline V gene lookup returns CDR1 LGHNA and CDR2 YNFKEQ. In DNA, the CDR3 is TGTGCCAGCAGCCAAGAACTAGCGGGGGGAATGCGGGAGACCCAGTACTTC. Its translation: CASSQELAGGMRETQYF.

The CDR3 DNA reads as TGTGCCAGCAGCCCTACAGAGTCTGGTGGCTACACCTTC. Translated: CASSPTESGGYTF. V usage is TRBV28 and J usage is TRBJ1-2; no reliable D call. V dropped 6 bases and J dropped 7 bases, with 15 bases sitting between them. CDR3 length: 13 amino acids. CDR1 is MDHEN and CDR2 is SYDVKM in the germline V gene.

V and J are TRBV7-9 and TRBJ2-1; D possibly uses TRBD1 or TRBD2 (6 bases each). CDR3 length: 19 residues. Trimming cost V 1 base and J 0 bases, with 19 bases left between them. Germline-derived CDR1 and CDR2 are SEHNR and FQNEAQ (reference sequence). This CDR3 reads CASSLDWGAIGSSYNEQFF. CDR3 DNA sequence: TGTGCCAGCAGCTTAGATTGGGGGGCCATAGGGAGCTCCTACAATGAGCAGTTCTTC.